The 8 T cell receptor beta chains below come from one sample, sequenced in a study of Ad26.COV2.S vaccination and SARS-CoV-2 variants. Treatment meaning: roughly 19 received Ad26.COV2.S at low or high dose, single or two shots; a few received placebo; per-sample allocation not given. Repertoires come from day 63 after the first vaccine or placebo injection. Data came from immunoSEQ multiplex PCR; TCRdb stores just in-frame clones and leaves some out. The sample includes 380,000 or so clones, 75% to 90% seen only once; the top ten take roughly 4.8%. The source was peripheral blood, collected in a trial of Ad26.COV2.S vaccine versus placebo. The receptors shown here come from a person between 18 and 59 years old who received the Ad26.COV2.S COVID-19 vaccine or a placebo.

The V call is TRBV28, the J call TRBJ2-1, with 13 bases that match TRBD2. The germline gives CDR1 MDHEN, CDR2 SYDVKM. Trimming cost V 5 bases and J 3 bases; bases outside gene matches: 13. The length of the CDR3 is 19 residues. CDR3 sequence reads: CASSRIGTSGIRLYNEQFF. DNA of the CDR3: TGTGCCAGCAGTCGAATTGGGACTAGCGGGATCCGGCTCTACAATGAGCAGTTCTTC.

The chain links TRBV4-1 to TRBJ2-7; 9 bases are a match to TRBD1. From germline, CDR1 is MGHRA and CDR2 YSYEKL. J gave up 4 bases and V 3 bases, and 7 bases lay outside the gene matches. The CDR3 is 15 residues long. The CDR3 here is CASSHPGQGMYEQYF. In DNA form, the CDR3 reads TGCGCCAGCAGCCACCCGGGACAGGGAATGTACGAGCAGTACTTC.

The V call is TRBV19, the J call TRBJ2-1, with D possibly TRBD2 on 6 matching bases. CDR3 length equals 15 residues. V shed 5 bases and J shed 6 bases, with 17 bases lying between them. Germline lookup yields CDR1 LNHDA and CDR2 SQIVND (reference sequence). In DNA form, the CDR3 reads TGTGCCAGTAGTCCCTGGGGAGGCGGCGTCAATGAGCAGTTCTTC. It yields the protein CASSPWGGGVNEQFF.

J is TRBJ1-4 and V is TRBV7-8; a weak D match, TRBD1 (5 bases). The length of the CDR3 is 16 residues. Germline lookup yields CDR1 SGHVS and CDR2 FQNEAQ. V was trimmed by 3 bases and J by 2 bases, leaving 13 bases between them. Here the CDR3 DNA reads TGTGCCAGCAGCTTCGAAGGGGTTCTCACTAATGAAAAACTGTTTTTT. Translation: CASSFEGVLTNEKLFF.

The V gene is TRBV5-1, the J gene TRBJ1-1; TRBD1 is a possible D gene (5 bases). With 4 bases removed from V and 5 bases from J, the gap between germline ends came to 18 bases. The CDR3 covers 15 residues. Germline V lookup: CDR1 SGHRS, CDR2 YFSETQ. This CDR3 is CASSPLTQGFTEAFF. The CDR3 bases are TGCGCCAGCAGCCCTTTAACGCAGGGTTTTACTGAAGCTTTCTTT.

V and J are TRBV19 and TRBJ2-5, with D tentatively TRBD2 (6 bases). This CDR3 has 14 residues. The V and J ends lost 9 bases and 4 bases respectively, with 18 bases between them. CDR1 and CDR2 from the germline V gene are LNHDA and SQIVND (reference sequence). Written as DNA, the CDR3 is TGTGCCAGCCGAAGGGGAGGAGGACCAGAGACCCAGTACTTC. Its translation is CASRRGGGPETQYF.

The rearrangement uses TRBV5-4 and TRBJ2-7; possible D gene TRBD1, 5 bases. The length of the CDR3 is 13 residues. In germline, CDR1 is SGHNT, CDR2 YYREEE (reference sequence). Trimming removed 3 bases at V and 0 bases at J, with 7 bases between. The CDR3 is CASSSDTSYEQYF. The CDR3 nucleotides read TGTGCCAGCAGCTCGGACACCTCCTACGAGCAGTACTTC.

The chain uses TRBV5-1 and TRBJ2-1; the D is unclear. The CDR3 is 13 amino acids. Germline V gene data show CDR1 as SGHRS and CDR2 as YFSETQ. Trimming shortened V by 2 bases and J by 5 bases, and 8 bases separated the two germline ends. Here the CDR3 reads CASSFRVNNEQFF. CDR3 nucleotides: TGCGCCAGCAGCTTCCGTGTCAACAATGAGCAGTTCTTC.